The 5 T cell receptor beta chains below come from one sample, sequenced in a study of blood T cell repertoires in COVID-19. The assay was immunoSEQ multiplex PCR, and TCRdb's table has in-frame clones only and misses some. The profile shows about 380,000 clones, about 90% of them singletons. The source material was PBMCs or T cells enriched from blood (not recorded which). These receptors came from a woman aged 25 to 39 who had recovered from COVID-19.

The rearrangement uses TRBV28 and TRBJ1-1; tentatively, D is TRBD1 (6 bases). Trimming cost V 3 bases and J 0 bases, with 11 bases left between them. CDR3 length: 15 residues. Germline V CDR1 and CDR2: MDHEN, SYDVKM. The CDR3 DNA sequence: TGTGCCAGCAGTTTCTACAGGGAAGTGAACACTGAAGCTTTCTTT. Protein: CASSFYREVNTEAFF.

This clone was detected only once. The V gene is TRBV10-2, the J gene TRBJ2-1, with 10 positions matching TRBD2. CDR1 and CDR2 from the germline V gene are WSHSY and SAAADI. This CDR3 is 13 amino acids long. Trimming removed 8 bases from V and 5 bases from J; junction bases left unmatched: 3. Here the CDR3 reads CASRLAGNNEQFF. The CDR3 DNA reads TGCGCCAGCCGACTAGCGGGTAACAATGAGCAGTTCTTC.

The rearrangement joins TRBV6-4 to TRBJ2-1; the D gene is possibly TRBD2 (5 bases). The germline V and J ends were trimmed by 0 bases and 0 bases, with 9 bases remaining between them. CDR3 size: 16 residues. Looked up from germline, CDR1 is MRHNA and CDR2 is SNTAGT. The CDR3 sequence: CASSDSAGVSYNEQFF. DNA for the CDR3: TGTGCCAGCAGTGACTCGGCGGGCGTCTCCTACAATGAGCAGTTCTTC.

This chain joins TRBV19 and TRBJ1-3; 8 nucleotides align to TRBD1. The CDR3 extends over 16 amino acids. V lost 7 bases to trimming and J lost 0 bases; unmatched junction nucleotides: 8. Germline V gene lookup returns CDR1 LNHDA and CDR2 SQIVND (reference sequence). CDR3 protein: CASTRTGPISGNTIYF. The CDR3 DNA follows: TGTGCCAGTACCAGGACAGGGCCGATCTCTGGAAACACCATATATTTT.

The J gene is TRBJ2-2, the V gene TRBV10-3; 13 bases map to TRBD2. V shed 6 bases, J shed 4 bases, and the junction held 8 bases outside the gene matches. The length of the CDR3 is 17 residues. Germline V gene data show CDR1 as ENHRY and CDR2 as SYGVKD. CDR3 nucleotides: TGTGCCATCAGGCCACTAGCGGGAGGGGTCGGCACCGGGGAGCTGTTTTTT. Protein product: CAIRPLAGGVGTGELFF.